This T cell receptor beta chain was captured by sequencing in a study of blood T cell repertoires in COVID-19. Study background: The cDNA or gDNA used as material had been derived from T cells, B-cell-depleted T cells, or PBMCs.

TCRdb's copy holds only in-frame clones and misses some; the assay was immunoSEQ multiplex PCR. Found here are 270,000 or so clones, approximately 90% of them singletons; the top ten hold 0.95% to 1.5%. The germline gives CDR1 SGHTA, CDR2 FQGNSA. Trimming stripped 4 bases from V and 7 bases from J, with 13 bases between. The CDR3 spans 14 residues. In terms of age and location, participants ranged from about 18 to 95 years and lived in about 25 US areas. Researchers sorted participants into cohorts using their self-reported clinical history. This chain links TRBV7-2 with TRBJ1-4; D is unclear. The sample consisted of PBMCs or T cells enriched from blood (not recorded which). The receptor was derived from a woman between 40 and 55 years old with acute COVID-19. The CDR3, as DNA: TGTGCCAGCAGCTCCAGCGTTCAAGCTGAAAAACTGTTTTTT. Translated: CASSSSVQAEKLFF.